The rows below give T cell receptor beta chains drawn from one sample of a study of CD8+ T cells in alopecia areata. Some clones are missing from TCRdb's copy, which holds only in-frame ones; the method was immunoSEQ multiplex PCR. The sample includes 150,000 to 200,000 clones, less than 80% of them seen just once. The specimen was CD4+ T cells sorted from blood, collected at week 24, from a patient treated with tofacitinib. These receptors were collected from a human donor with alopecia areata. The CDR3 runs from the conserved cysteine through the conserved F or W. D genes are given only for firm matches. Size tells how often a clone was seen (once, few, many) or the class of an expanded clone, and some rows leave it out.

TRBD1,15,TRBJ2-7,TRBV18,-,TGTGCCAGCTCACCCACGGGACAGGGTTTCTACGAGCAGTACTTC,CASSPTGQGFYEQYF
TRBD2,16,TRBJ2-1,TRBV5-4,-,TGTGCCAGCAGCTCGGGGCTAGCGGGGGTATACAATGAGCAGTTCTTC,CASSSGLAGVYNEQFF
TRBD1,16,TRBJ1-5,TRBV7-8,-,TGTGCCAGCAGCTTAATGGGACAGGGGCTCCATCAGCCCCAGCATTTT,CASSLMGQGLHQPQHF
TRBD2,16,TRBJ2-1,TRBV6-1,few,TGTGCCAGCAGTGAAGCGACTAGCGCCCCTACAACCGCAGAGTTCTTC,CASSEATSAPTTAEFF
-,18,TRBJ2-6,TRBV27,-,TGTGCCAGCAGCTCCGTCAACCTAGGGCAATCTGGGGCCAACGTCCTGACTTTC,CASSSVNLGQSGANVLTF
TRBD1,16,TRBJ2-5,TRBV5-4,-,TGTGCCAGCAGCAGAGTGCCAGTTACAGGGGTGGAGACCCAGTACTTC,CASSRVPVTGVETQYF
TRBD2,20,TRBJ2-1,TRBV5-1,-,TGCGCCAGCAGCTTGGTTAAAGGGACTAGCGGGGGGCTGCTATACAATGAGCAGTTCTTC,CASSLVKGTSGGLLYNEQFF
-,12,TRBJ2-6,TRBV30,-,TGTGCCTGGACCCCTGGGGCCAACGTCCTGACTTTC,CAWTPGANVLTF
TRBD1,15,TRBJ2-5,TRBV5-1,-,TGCGCCAGCAGCTTTGGGACAGGCTATCAAGAGACCCAGTACTTC,CASSFGTGYQETQYF
-,12,TRBJ2-1,TRBV7-2,-,TGTGCCAGCAGCTTATGGCGCACTGAGCAGTTCTTC,CASSLWRTEQFF
-,13,TRBJ2-4,TRBV29-1,few,TGCAGCGTTGAAGGGCTAGCCAAAAACATTCAGTACTTC,CSVEGLAKNIQYF
TRBD1,14,TRBJ2-7,TRBV6-5,-,TGTGCCAGCAGTTATGGGACAGGGACTCGGGAGCAGTACTTC,CASSYGTGTREQYF
-,15,TRBJ1-5,TRBV6-1,-,TGTGCCAGCTCCCCCGGGGGGGGTAGCAATCAGCCCCAGCATTTT,CASSPGGGSNQPQHF
-,12,TRBJ2-5,TRBV29-1,few,TGCAGCGTTGACAGGGACAAAGAGACCCAGTACTTC,CSVDRDKETQYF
-,14,TRBJ2-5,TRBV5-1,-,TGCGCCAGCAGCTTGGGAGGGGTCGGAGAGACCCAGTACTTC,CASSLGGVGETQYF
TRBD1,15,TRBJ2-5,TRBV5-1,-,TGCGCCAGCAGCCTCGAAACCGGGACAGGGGAGACCCAGTACTTC,CASSLETGTGETQYF
TRBD2,15,TRBJ2-3,TRBV2,-,TGTGCCAGCAAACTAGCGGGGGGGCGTATAGATACGCAGTATTTT,CASKLAGGRIDTQYF
-,14,TRBJ2-3,TRBV5-6,-,TGTGCCAGCAGCTACGGGCAGGGCACAGATACGCAGTATTTT,CASSYGQGTDTQYF
-,13,TRBJ2-1,TRBV15,few,TGTGCCACCAGCAGAGATCACGGGTATGAGCAGTTCTTC,CATSRDHGYEQFF
-,15,TRBJ2-2,TRBV6-5,few,TGTGCCAGCAGCCGACTAGGCCAGGAAACCGGGGAGCTGTTTTTT,CASSRLGQETGELFF
TRBD1,14,TRBJ1-1,TRBV9,-,TGTGCCAGCAGCGTAGGGGGACAGAGGCCTGAAGCTTTCTTT,CASSVGGQRPEAFF
TRBD2,15,TRBJ2-7,TRBV30,-,TGTGCCTGGAGTGGCAAGGGACTAGCGGGGGTGGGGAGGTACTTC,CAWSGKGLAGVGRYF
-,11,TRBJ2-1,TRBV29-1,-,TGCAGCGTTCCCAGGGTTCATGAGCAGTTCTTC,CSVPRVHEQFF
TRBD1,14,TRBJ2-5,TRBV29-1,-,TGCAGCGTTCGGGACAGCAAGTACCAAGAGACCCAGTACTTC,CSVRDSKYQETQYF
-,14,TRBJ1-1,TRBV7-9,few,TGTGCCAGCAGCTTAGGGGGGCTGAACACTGAAGCTTTCTTT,CASSLGGLNTEAFF
-,13,TRBJ1-6,TRBV7-2,-,TGTGCCAGCAACCCTACAGGGAATTCACCCCTCCACTTT,CASNPTGNSPLHF
-,13,TRBJ2-3,TRBV6-5,-,TGTGCCAGCAGTCGGGGGGCCACAGATACGCAGTATTTT,CASSRGATDTQYF
TRBD2,16,TRBJ2-1,TRBV4-2,few,TGTGCCAGCAGCCACCTTAGCGGGGGGGCCTTCAATGAGCAGTTCTTC,CASSHLSGGAFNEQFF
-,15,TRBJ1-6,TRBV4-2,few,TGTGCCAGCAGCCAAGACGGATCTGCGAATTCACCCCTCCACTTT,CASSQDGSANSPLHF
TRBD2,14,TRBJ2-5,TRBV7-9,few,TGTGCCAGCAGCCCCCAGCGGGGGGAAGAGACCCAGTACTTC,CASSPQRGEETQYF
-,16,TRBJ1-1,TRBV5-6,-,TGTGCCAGCAGCTTGGCGATGGGGAAGATGGACACTGAAGCTTTCTTT,CASSLAMGKMDTEAFF
-,16,TRBJ1-2,TRBV4-1,-,TGCGCCAGCAGCCTCACCCCTGGGGCAGCCAACTATGGCTACACCTTC,CASSLTPGAANYGYTF
-,12,TRBJ2-7,TRBV2,-,TGTGCCAGCAGTGAAGCGCGTTACGAGCAGTACTTC,CASSEARYEQYF
TRBD1,13,TRBJ2-7,TRBV5-1,-,TGCGCCAGCAGTACCGAAACAGGGGGCGAGCAGTACTTC,CASSTETGGEQYF
TRBD2,15,TRBJ2-5,TRBV6-5,-,TGTGCCAGCAGTTACCAGCAGCGGGGGGGCGGGACCCAGTACTTC,CASSYQQRGGGTQYF
-,12,TRBJ2-7,TRBV30,-,TGTGCCTGGAGTGTGGAGGACTACGAGCAGTACTTC,CAWSVEDYEQYF
TRBD2,15,TRBJ2-1,TRBV5-1,-,TGCGCCAGCAGCTTGAGGCGGGGGGCCCCCAATGAGCAGTTCTTC,CASSLRRGAPNEQFF
TRBD1,16,TRBJ2-7,TRBV18,-,TGTGCCAGCTCACGCGCGAAGACAGGGGCTCCAAACGAGCAGTACTTC,CASSRAKTGAPNEQYF
TRBD1,15,TRBJ1-2,TRBV27,-,TGTGCCAGCAGTTTTGACAGGGTTATTGTGGATGGCTACACCTTC,CASSFDRVIVDGYTF
-,15,TRBJ2-7,TRBV15,-,TGTGCCACCAGCAGAGAAAGGGCCCCCCACGCCGAGCAGTACTTC,CATSRERAPHAEQYF
TRBD1,15,TRBJ1-2,TRBV5-1,-,TGCGCCAGCTGGGACAGGGGCAGGATCGACTATGGCTACACCTTC,CASWDRGRIDYGYTF
-,14,TRBJ2-6,TRBV25-1,-,TGTGCCAGCAGGACATCCTCTGGGGCCAACGTCCTGACTTTC,CASRTSSGANVLTF
-,14,TRBJ2-5,TRBV11-2,-,TGTGCCAGCAGCTCCCTATCGTACCAAGAGACCCAGTACTTC,CASSSLSYQETQYF
-,14,TRBJ1-2,TRBV7-9,-,TGTGCCAGCAGCTTAGAGACAGCGTGGTATGGCTACACCTTC,CASSLETAWYGYTF
-,15,TRBJ1-5,TRBV6-1,few,TGTGCCAGCAGTGAAGGCCCCCGAGGCAATCAGCCCCAGCATTTT,CASSEGPRGNQPQHF
-,11,TRBJ1-2,TRBV30,few,TGTGCCTGGAGTCAGGGCTATGGCTACACCTTC,CAWSQGYGYTF
-,13,TRBJ2-2,TRBV2,-,TGTGCCAGCGTACGACAGAACACCGGGGAGCTGTTTTTT,CASVRQNTGELFF
-,13,TRBJ2-5,TRBV2,-,TGTGCCAGCAGTGTTTCCAGTCGGGAGACCCAGTACTTC,CASSVSSRETQYF
-,13,TRBJ1-1,TRBV29-1,-,TGCAGCGTTGATGCCGGGATGAACACTGAAGCTTTCTTT,CSVDAGMNTEAFF
-,13,TRBJ1-1,TRBV11-2,-,TGTGCCAGCAGCTTAGAGGTAAAAGCTGAAGCTTTCTTT,CASSLEVKAEAFF
TRBD2,13,TRBJ2-5,TRBV29-1,-,TGCAGCGCACAAGCGGGGGGAGGCGAGACCCAGTACTTC,CSAQAGGGETQYF
-,17,TRBJ2-7,TRBV19,-,TGTGCCAGTAGTATCGGGGGATCGGCAGGGGATTTCTACGAGCAGTACTTC,CASSIGGSAGDFYEQYF
-,14,TRBJ2-5,TRBV7-9,-,TGTGCCAGCAGCGGATGGACTAACCAAGAGACCCAGTACTTC,CASSGWTNQETQYF
TRBD1,14,TRBJ2-5,TRBV30,-,TGTGCCTGGAGGCGCAAGGGACAGCAAGAGACCCAGTACTTC,CAWRRKGQQETQYF
-,13,TRBJ1-1,TRBV11-2,-,TGTGCCAGCAGCTTTAGGATGAACACTGAAGCTTTCTTT,CASSFRMNTEAFF
-,13,TRBJ2-7,TRBV6-1,-,TGTGCCAGCAGTGAACACCGAGCCTACGAGCAGTACTTC,CASSEHRAYEQYF
-,13,TRBJ2-3,TRBV29-1,few,TGCAGCGTTTTGGGTTCCGGCACAGATACGCAGTATTTT,CSVLGSGTDTQYF
-,11,TRBJ1-1,TRBV6-6,few,TGTGCCAGCAGTAGTCAAACTGAAGCTTTCTTT,CASSSQTEAFF
TRBD1,15,TRBJ1-2,TRBV30,-,TGTGCCTGGACCCAAATGACAGGGAGATCCTATGGCTACACCTTC,CAWTQMTGRSYGYTF